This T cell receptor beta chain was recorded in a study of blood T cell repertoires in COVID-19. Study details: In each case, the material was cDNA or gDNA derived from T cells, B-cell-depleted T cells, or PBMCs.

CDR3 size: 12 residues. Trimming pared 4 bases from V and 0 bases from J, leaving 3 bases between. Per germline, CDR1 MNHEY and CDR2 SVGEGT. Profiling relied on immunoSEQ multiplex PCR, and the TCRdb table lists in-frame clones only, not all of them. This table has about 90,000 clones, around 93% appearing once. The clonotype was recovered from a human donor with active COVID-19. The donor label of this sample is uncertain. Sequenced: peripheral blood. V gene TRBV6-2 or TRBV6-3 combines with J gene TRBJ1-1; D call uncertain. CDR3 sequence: CASSFMNTEAFF. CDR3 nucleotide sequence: TGTGCCAGCAGTTTCATGAACACTGAAGCTTTCTTT.